Below, one T cell receptor beta chain is given with its context. Its antigen is as yet unknown. This sample was taken from a study of graft-versus-host responses after intestinal transplantation. Study-wide points: The marrow of recipients harbored GvH clones, and ileum or blood showed some of them first.

Germline assignment: CDR1 SEHNR and CDR2 FQNEAQ (reference sequence). The CDR3 consists of 15 residues. V lost 3 bases, J lost 3 bases, and 7 bases stayed unmatched. Profiling relied on immunoSEQ multiplex PCR, and the TCRdb table lists in-frame clones only, not all of them. This table holds under 150,000 clones, 85% to 95% found once. The rearrangement links TRBV7-9 to TRBJ2-7, with 8 bases that match TRBD2. The sequences come from unstimulated CD8+ T cells sorted from spleen or lymph node cells, collected before intestinal transplant. The origin of this receptor is a human donor who received an intestinal transplant. This chain's CDR3 is CASSFSGIGSYEQYF. The CDR3 nucleotides are TGTGCCAGCAGCTTTAGCGGGATAGGGAGCTACGAGCAGTACTTC.